This record concerns one T cell receptor (beta chain) sequence. V lost 7 bases to trimming and J lost 3 bases; unmatched junction nucleotides: 5. The germline gives CDR1 MGHDK, CDR2 SYGVNS. The CDR3 is 14 amino acids. This entry comes from a study of technical replicates of blood from a few donors. Sequencing used immunoSEQ multiplex PCR; TCRdb keeps in-frame clones, though not all of them. This table has about 62,000 clones, around nine tenths appearing once. The sample comprised PBMCs. This chain connects TRBV25-1 to TRBJ2-2, with TRBD1 matching over 7 bases. This TCR derives from a human donor in good health. Some clones in this sample may be carry-over from other donors' samples. As DNA, the CDR3 is TGTGCCAGCAAAGGACAGGACCACACCGGGGAGCTGTTTTTT. The encoded protein is CASKGQDHTGELFF. Full variable domain (outside the CDR3, taken from reference TRBV25-1 and TRBJ2-2): EADIYQTPRYLVIGTGKKITLECSQTMGHDKMYWYQQDPGMELHLIHYSYGVNSTEKGDLSSESTVSRIRTEHFPLTLESARPSHTSQYLCASKGQDHTGELFFGEGSRLTVL.